This entry describes one TCR beta chain. Its antigen remains undetermined. The input lacks base qualities; no much larger clone sits a single base away. Donors were healthy HIV-negative adults with no recently reported acute infections or vaccinations. All donors were Caucasian adults living in Nashville, Tennessee, USA. CD4+ T cells were enriched by magnetic negative selection, after which naive cells were positively selected on CD45RA and the negative fraction was taken as the memory subset. Blood was obtained by leukapheresis, after which PBMCs were separated by Ficoll-Histopaque density gradient centrifugation and cryopreserved in liquid nitrogen vapor phase. Analytical flow cytometry was used to check the purity and quantity of every magnetically sorted T cell population. Genomic DNA was isolated from each sorted fraction and quantified by UV absorbance on a Nanodrop 2000c. As encoded in the germline V gene (reference sequence), CDR1 is MNHNY while CDR2 is SVGAGI. The junction carries 23 bases between V and J, which are trimmed by 7 bases and 5 bases respectively. Spanning cysteine to phenylalanine, the CDR3 consists of 16 amino acids. Here the CDR3 DNA is all that survives: 48 bases in frame from base 1.

TCR CDR3 regions were amplified from genomic DNA by multiplex PCR using the deep immunoSEQ assay. Genomic DNA extracted from each cell subset was distributed evenly over all wells of several immunoSEQ 96-well plates, and each plate served as one replicate. Each replicate PCR for sorted subsets received about 180 ng genomic DNA, equal to about 30,000 T cell genomes. Purified libraries were quantified with a Qubit 3.0 fluorometer, sized on a Bioanalyzer 2100, and re-quantified with the KAPA Library Quantification kit. Every immunoSEQ 96-well plate was sequenced on a separate single-read 150-cycle Illumina NextSeq 550 flow cell. From the authors' description of their analysis: Because only junctional sequences without quality scores were contained in the immunoSEQ output, filtering matching that applied to full-length reads could not be performed. To assign V/J genes and CDR3, sequences were annotated using PyIR, a Python wrapper for IgBLAST v1.9, with IMGT germline references. Reads with weak V/J assignments (E-value above 1e-6), missing CDR3, stop codons, out-of-frame junctions, or ambiguous translated residues were removed. V3J clonotypes were defined by identical inferred V gene, J gene, and CDR3 amino acid sequence. To compute the percentage overlap between repertoires, the number of shared unique clonotypes was divided by the size of the smaller repertoire. RTK rarefaction, the Chao1 estimator, and Recon v2.1 estimates of unobserved clonotypes were used to assess repertoire richness. Generation probabilities were computed with OLGA for all TCRbeta clonotypes obtained by the gDNA method from four donors. What TCRdb holds here is the immuneACCESS table cut down to in-frame rearrangements. Part of the clones is not present; checked against another copy, under half of the missing clones reflect an unresolved V gene, and the others are unexplained. That table is the source of V, J and clone size, and D and trimming were worked out from the DNA. In all, the sample holds fewer than 2.5 million clones, and 93% of those were seen once. The top ten hold 0.36% of the sample.

This entry belongs to a study of shared clonotypes between healthy human individuals (dated by TCRdb to the early 2020s). Regarding the study in general: Three men and a couple of women, aged 18 to 49 years, made up the cohort. To increase sequencing depth and limit assay-specific biases, different laboratories used diverse techniques to prepare libraries and sequence TCR repertoires. Per donor, three plates each were used for CD4 naive and CD4 memory, two for CD8 naive, and one for CD8 memory. Blood TCR repertoires of about five healthy adults were deeply sequenced to estimate repertoire size and the extent of clonotype sharing between individuals. Per donor, leukapheresis produced somewhere between about 0.94 and 8.9 billion PBMCs. Here is what the overall study found, with its caveats: Because the study included only a small number of donors, the genetic and exposure-history diversity represented was limited. About 4.5% of naive CD4, 3% to 4% of naive CD8, roughly 2.4% of memory CD4, and over 0.35% of memory CD8 clonotypes were shared across a few donors. Incomplete sequencing was indicated by rarefaction of sorted-subset datasets, despite the large sequencing depth. Sampling was limited to blood, and TCR repertoires in tissue likely differ from TCR repertoires in blood. Pairwise subsampling indicated that sequencing depth was expected to affect the degree of clonotype sharing among donors. Clonotypes shared by all four sorted-subset donors showed higher generation probabilities than non-shared clonotypes. Larger estimated clonotype richness was generally found for naive subsets than for memory subsets.

The origin of this receptor is a man between 18 and 35 years old in good health. Some clones in this sample may be carry-over from other donors' samples. The chain is assembled from TRBV6-6 and TRBJ1-1; perhaps TRBD1 is the D gene, with 5 bases matching. Sequenced material: naive CD4+ T cells from PBMCs. Taken with the paper, the label for cell subset or site translates to: CD45RA+ positively selected. The nucleotide sequence is TGTGCCAGCACGCGGAGGGACCTATCCCGGGGGACTGAAGCTTTCTTT. The encoded protein is CASTRRDLSRGTEAFF.